This TCR beta chain was profiled in a study of glioma-infiltrating T cells. Study-wide points: Gliomas, especially low-grade, showed above-expected tissue-blood divergence; non-neoplastic patients showed below. Only very few CDR3 sequences appeared in both tissue and blood.

In its sample, this clonotype was seen a few times. Its antigen is unidentified. Amplification of TCR alpha and beta CDR3 regions from RNA used iRepertoire nested multiplex PCR. TCRdb used MiXCR to reprocess the multiplex PCR reads, holding one entry per CDR3 protein. Of about 99,000 distinct CDR3 sequences listed, roughly 30% were seen once; the top ten hold approximately 46%. The length of the CDR3 is 13 residues. Between the trimmed V and J ends, which lost 1 base and 7 bases, there was a span of 11 bases. Germline V gives CDR1 SGHTA, CDR2 FQGTGA. The TCR originated in a human donor with low-grade glioma or glioblastoma, undergoing nonglioma brain surgery, or in good health (not recorded which). The chain is built from TRBV7-3 and TRBJ2-7; a weak D match, TRBD2 (5 bases). Sequenced material: glioma tissue, nonneoplastic brain tissue, or PBMCs (not recorded which). This CDR3 reads CASSLIMSGEQYF. The CDR3 DNA reads TGTGCCAGCAGCTTAATTATGTCGGGGGAGCAGTACTTC.